The present entry profiles one T cell receptor (beta chain) with its context. This entry is derived from a study of control samples from healthy donors and cancer patients. Germline V gene sequence: CDR1 MNHEY, CDR2 SVGAGI. The CDR3 runs 11 residues. With 4 bases removed from V and 8 bases from J, the gap between germline ends came to 8 bases. TCRdb's table, derived via immunoSEQ multiplex PCR, lists solely in-frame clones and lacks some. Of some 200,000 clones listed, 90% to 95% are singletons. The receptor was isolated from a man younger than 30 in good health. J is TRBJ1-2 and V is TRBV6-5; TRBD1 is a possible D gene (5 bases). Sequencing input: blood. The CDR3 sequence is CASSSGYGYTF. The CDR3, as DNA: TGTGCCAGCAGTTCAGGGTACGGCTACACCTTC.